This TCR beta chain emerged from a study of Graves' ophthalmopathy and Graves' hyperthyroidism. Hyperthyroidism patients were newly diagnosed, ill under 2 months, and aged 18 to 65 years. Amplified TCR beta CDR3 regions were obtained using RNA transcripts as template. HTBI-primed RT-PCR formed the first round, and a multiplex PCR formed the second. TCRdb re-called the multiplex PCR reads through MiXCR, storing one row per CDR3 protein. The data show 400,000 to 450,000 distinct CDR3 sequences, with roughly 21% seen just once and roughly 3% held by the top ten. Specimen: peripheral blood. The sequence derives from a woman aged 18-29 years with stable Graves' hyperthyroidism.

CDR3 nucleotides: TGTGCCAGCAGTTATGACAGGGCAAAAGGCTACACCTTC. It yields the protein CASSYDRAKGYTF. This chain links TRBV6-2 or TRBV6-3 with TRBJ1-2; 7 bases align to TRBD1. The V and J ends lost 3 bases and 8 bases, in that order; junction bases with no gene match: 6. Germline V gene sequence: CDR1 MNHEY, CDR2 SVGEGT. This CDR3 is 13 amino acids long.